Below are 30 T cell receptor beta chains sequenced from a single sample in a study of blood T cell repertoires in COVID-19. The method was immunoSEQ multiplex PCR; TCRdb's version includes in-frame clones alone and lacks a portion of them. The table lists fewer than 250,000 clones, 92% of them singletons, with around 1.2% in the top ten. The sequencing input was peripheral blood. The source of these receptors is a man in his thirties or forties with acute or convalescent COVID-19.

CDR3 bases: TGTGCCAGCAGCCACTCAATAGATATCCCAAGGGGCGGGGAGCTGTTTTTT. Translation: CASSHSIDIPRGGELFF. V gene TRBV21-1 combines with J gene TRBJ2-2; the D segment call TRBD1 is taken from the table without a DNA check. TRBV21-1 is a recognized pseudogene. The CDR3 sequence is 17 residues long.

The chain uses TRBV7-9 and TRBJ2-2; D ambiguous. The ends were cut back, 1 base at V and 7 bases at J, with 7 bases in the middle. Looked up from germline, CDR1 is SEHNR and CDR2 is FQNEAQ (reference sequence). The CDR3 spans 13 residues. The CDR3 sequence is CASSLGGGGELFF. For the CDR3, the DNA is TGTGCCAGCAGCTTAGGTGGCGGCGGGGAGCTGTTTTTT. The variable domain in full, with the rest retrieved from reference TRBV7-9 and TRBJ2-2, is DTGVSQNPRHKITKRGQNVTFRCDPISEHNRLYWYRQTLGQGPEFLTYFQNEAQLEKSRLLSDRFSAERPKGSFSTLEIQRTEQGDSAMYLCASSLGGGGELFFGEGSRLTVL.

The chain links TRBV7-9 to TRBJ2-7; 8 nucleotides agree with TRBD2. The CDR3 length is 14 residues. CDR1 is SEHNR, CDR2 FQNEAQ, per germline (reference sequence). Unmatched junction bases numbered 3, after V lost 2 bases and J lost 3 bases. CDR3 loop: CASSLTAGDYEQYF. In DNA, the CDR3 is TGTGCCAGCAGCTTAACAGCGGGGGACTACGAGCAGTACTTC.

The chain combines TRBV4-1 with TRBJ2-1; 10 nucleotides match TRBD2. The junction had 8 bases not matched to a gene; V was cut back by 3 bases and J by 3 bases. This CDR3 has 17 residues. The V gene's germline CDR1 is MGHRA and CDR2 YSYEKL. The CDR3 region is CASSQTGLADLYNEQFF. The CDR3, as DNA: TGCGCCAGCAGCCAGACCGGACTAGCGGATCTCTACAATGAGCAGTTCTTC.

This rearrangement joins TRBV27 to TRBJ2-7; the match to TRBD1 covers 7 bases. The CDR3 contains 14 residues. The V segment lost 3 bases and the J segment 2 bases; nucleotides outside the gene matches: 4. The germline gives CDR1 MNHEY, CDR2 SMNVEV (reference sequence). Written as DNA, the CDR3 is TGTGCCAGCAGTTTCGGGGACAGTACCTACGAGCAGTACTTC. Amino acids: CASSFGDSTYEQYF.

This chain links TRBV14 with TRBJ2-7, with D tentatively TRBD2 (5 bases). The CDR3 extends over 13 amino acids. Germline V gene sequence: CDR1 SGHDN, CDR2 FVKESK. V lost 4 bases, J lost 3 bases, and 10 bases lay in between. This CDR3 reads CASSPQTSYEQYF. In DNA form, the CDR3 reads TGTGCCAGCAGCCCCCAAACTAGCTACGAGCAGTACTTC.

This chain connects TRBV11-2 to TRBJ2-5; D possibly corresponds to TRBD2 (5 bases). The CDR3 is 16 amino acids. Germline V CDR1 and CDR2: SGHAT, FQNNGV. Trimming pared 5 bases from V and 0 bases from J, leaving 16 bases between. The CDR3 spells CASSLRTVLYQETQYF. CDR3 nucleotides: TGTGCCAGCAGCCTGAGGACTGTTCTGTACCAAGAGACCCAGTACTTC. The full variable domain, rest sourced from reference TRBV11-2 and TRBJ2-5, is EAGVAQSPRYKIIEKRQSVAFWCNPISGHATLYWYQQILGQGPKLLIQFQNNGVVDDSQLPKDRFSAERLKGVDSTLKIQPAKLEDSAVYLCASSLRTVLYQETQYFGPGTRLLVL.

The V call is TRBV24-1, the J call TRBJ2-3; possibly TRBD2 for D (5 bases). The CDR3 contains 16 residues. The V end was cut by 0 bases, the J end by 1 base, with 10 bases between. Germline-derived CDR1 and CDR2 are KGHDR and SFDVKD. CDR3 DNA: TGTGCCACCAGTGATTTGGGAGGTTCGGGCACAGATACGCAGTATTTT. It specifies CATSDLGGSGTDTQYF.

The J gene is TRBJ2-2, the V gene TRBV13; 12 nucleotides line up with TRBD2. V was pared by 9 bases and J by 3 bases, with 5 bases of the junction left unmatched. In germline, CDR1 is PRHDT, CDR2 FYEKMQ (reference sequence). The CDR3 length is 15 residues. The CDR3, as DNA: TGTGCCAGTCTAGCGGGAGGGTCGTACACCGGGGAGCTGTTTTTT. Its translation: CASLAGGSYTGELFF.

J is TRBJ1-2 and V is TRBV30; 7 bases map to TRBD1. Germline CDR1 is GTSNPN and CDR2 is SVGIG (reference sequence). The V and J ends lost 2 bases and 4 bases, in that order; junction bases with no gene match: 13. This CDR3 spans 16 amino acids. The CDR3 is CAWSSPSRDSIYGYTF. DNA of the CDR3: TGTGCCTGGAGTTCCCCCTCCCGGGACAGCATCTATGGCTACACCTTC.

The chain employs TRBV6-1 and TRBJ1-4; 7 positions match TRBD1. The CDR3 length is 17 residues. V lost 3 bases and J lost 0; bases outside the gene matches: 7. Germline CDR1 reads MNHNS; CDR2 reads SASEGT. CDR3: CASSDFRGVATNEKLFF. Here the CDR3 DNA reads TGTGCCAGCAGTGACTTCAGGGGGGTCGCAACTAATGAAAAACTGTTTTTT.

V gene TRBV4-1 combines with J gene TRBJ2-5; 10 nucleotides line up with TRBD2. Germline V gene lookup returns CDR1 MGHRA and CDR2 YSYEKL. The CDR3 length is 16 residues. V lost 4 bases to trimming and J lost 5 bases; unmatched junction nucleotides: 10. The CDR3 DNA reads as TGCGCCAGCAGCCCCGGACTAGCGGCGGGGAGGGAGACCCAGTACTTC. Translated, it gives CASSPGLAAGRETQYF.

This chain uses TRBV11-2 with TRBJ2-5; no clear D gene. The germline V gene encodes CDR1 SGHAT and CDR2 FQNNGV. The CDR3 runs 15 residues. Trimming removed 5 bases from V and 0 bases from J, with 13 bases in between. The CDR3 here is CASSARIQYQETQYF. CDR3 sequence (DNA): TGTGCCAGCAGCGCTCGAATACAGTACCAAGAGACCCAGTACTTC.

V usage is TRBV18 and J usage is TRBJ2-1; tentative D call: TRBD2 (6 bases). V was shortened by 0 bases and J by 3 bases, with 15 bases between the two germline ends. The CDR3 spans 17 residues. In germline, CDR1 is KGHSH, CDR2 LQKENI. In DNA form, the CDR3 reads TGTGCCAGCTCACCACCATTGATCCGGGAGAGCTACAATGAGCAGTTCTTC. This gives the protein CASSPPLIRESYNEQFF.

This clone has just one count. J is TRBJ1-4 and V is TRBV12-5; D is undetermined. The CDR3 runs to 16 residues. The germline gives CDR1 LGHNT, CDR2 FRNRAP. V lost 1 base to trimming and J lost 3 bases, with 12 bases between them. The chain's CDR3 is CASGLDLGVPNEKLFF. The CDR3 nucleotides read TGTGCTAGTGGTTTGGACCTCGGGGTCCCTAATGAAAAACTGTTTTTT.

This clone was recorded only once. The chain links TRBV19 to TRBJ1-2; 8 bases are shared with TRBD1. The CDR3 runs 15 residues. V lost 6 bases to trimming and J lost 4 bases; unmatched junction nucleotides: 10. Germline lookup yields CDR1 LNHDA and CDR2 SQIVND (reference sequence). The DNA of the CDR3 is TGTGCCAGTAGAACGAGTTACAGGGGGATCTATGGCTACACCTTC. Its protein product is CASRTSYRGIYGYTF.

The chain carries TRBV27 and TRBJ1-1, with TRBD1 matching over 7 bases. The V segment lost 3 bases and the J segment 4 bases; nucleotides outside the gene matches: 20. The CDR3 totals 19 residues. Germline loops: CDR1 MNHEY, CDR2 SMNVEV (reference sequence). CDR3 residues: CASSFRSLTLGGLGTEAFF. The DNA of the CDR3 is TGTGCCAGCAGTTTTAGGTCTCTAACTCTAGGGGGCTTGGGCACTGAAGCTTTCTTT.

This chain links TRBV5-4 with TRBJ2-4; perhaps TRBD2 as D (7 bases). The CDR3 contains 16 residues. Germline V gives CDR1 SGHNT, CDR2 YYREEE (reference sequence). V lost 2 bases and J 2 bases, leaving 14 bases between the germline ends. The CDR3 sequence is CASSFGGGHSKNIQYF. As DNA, the CDR3 is TGTGCCAGCAGCTTTGGGGGGGGGCATTCCAAAAACATTCAGTACTTC.

The chain joins TRBV30 to TRBJ1-5, with D unclear. Deletions cut 2 bases from V and 7 bases from J, with 9 bases between. Germline V gene lookup returns CDR1 GTSNPN and CDR2 SVGIG (reference sequence). The CDR3 runs to 12 residues. The CDR3 loop is CAWSPQAQPQHF. In DNA, the CDR3 is TGTGCCTGGAGTCCCCAAGCCCAGCCCCAGCATTTT.

This rearrangement joins TRBV5-1 to TRBJ2-1; 16 bases agree with TRBD2. The CDR3 contains 17 residues. V shed 2 bases, J shed 7 bases, and the junction held 6 bases outside the gene matches. Germline assignment: CDR1 SGHRS and CDR2 YFSETQ. CDR3 residues: CASSLTGTSGGANEQFF. The CDR3 region has the DNA TGCGCCAGCAGCTTAACCGGGACTAGCGGGGGGGCAAATGAGCAGTTCTTC.

This sequence joins TRBV5-1 and TRBJ2-3, with D uncertain. V was clipped by 0 bases and J by 3 bases, with 11 bases between them. This CDR3 spans 15 amino acids. The germline V gene encodes CDR1 SGHRS and CDR2 YFSETQ. The CDR3 loop is CASSLVPGVTDTQYF. The DNA for the CDR3 is TGCGCCAGCAGCTTGGTGCCAGGTGTTACAGATACGCAGTATTTT. The entire variable domain, with the rest obtained from reference TRBV5-1 and TRBJ2-3, is as follows: KAGVTQTPRYLIKTRGQQVTLSCSPISGHRSVSWYQQTPGQGLQFLFEYFSETQRNKGNFPGRFSGRQFSNSRSEMNVSTLELGDSALYLCASSLVPGVTDTQYFGPGTRLTVL.

This clone appeared once. The J gene is TRBJ1-1, the V gene TRBV28, with D possibly being TRBD1 (5 bases). Germline lookup yields CDR1 MDHEN and CDR2 SYDVKM. The CDR3 has 14 amino acids. V lost 6 bases, J lost 4 bases, and 15 bases lay in between. DNA for the CDR3: TGTGCCAGCAGCTACCGGGGGATGGGCACTGAAGCTTTCTTT. This translates into CASSYRGMGTEAFF.

The chain links TRBV19 to TRBJ2-1; TRBD2 matches 7 bases. The V gene end was trimmed by 7 bases and the J gene end by 6 bases; junction bases not matched to a gene: 15. Germline V gives CDR1 LNHDA, CDR2 SQIVND (reference sequence). The CDR3 consists of 16 residues. This CDR3 is CASTSQAGYKANEQFF. CDR3 bases: TGTGCCAGTACTTCCCAAGCGGGATATAAGGCCAATGAGCAGTTCTTC.

This clone was seen a few times. V is TRBV7-3 and J is TRBJ1-2; possibly TRBD1 for D (5 bases). V shed 1 base and J shed 8 bases, with 14 bases lying between them. There are 14 residues in the CDR3. The germline V gene encodes CDR1 SGHTA and CDR2 FQGTGA. The CDR3 loop is CASSLNLQGGGYTF. The DNA of the CDR3 is TGTGCCAGCAGCTTAAATTTGCAGGGAGGAGGCTACACCTTC.

This chain uses TRBV5-1 with TRBJ2-5, with unresolved D. Per the germline V gene, CDR1 is SGHRS and CDR2 is YFSETQ. The germline V and J ends were trimmed by 2 bases and 1 base, with 6 bases remaining between them. The CDR3 spans 13 residues. The CDR3 reads CASSLYSQETQYF. CDR3 bases: TGCGCCAGCAGCTTATACAGCCAAGAGACCCAGTACTTC.

The CDR3 region is CASSFPRGPLHF. In DNA form, the CDR3 reads TGTGCCAGCAGCTTCCCCCGGGGACCCCTCCACTTT. This chain joins TRBV13 and TRBJ1-6; D is uncertain. V was clipped by 3 bases and J by 12 bases, with 9 bases between them. CDR1 is PRHDT, CDR2 FYEKMQ, per germline (reference sequence). CDR3 size: 12 residues.

The CDR3 loop reads CASSLQGYHEQYF. The CDR3 nucleotides are TGTGCCAGCAGCCTACAGGGTTACCACGAGCAGTACTTC. V gene TRBV28 combines with J gene TRBJ2-7, with TRBD1 as a possible D gene (6 bases). V was shortened by 6 bases and J by 5 bases, with 14 bases between the two germline ends. The CDR3 length is 13 residues. Germline V gene sequence: CDR1 MDHEN, CDR2 SYDVKM.

This clone was seen a single time. CDR3 nucleotides: TGTGCCAGCACGGCGGGACTAACGAACACCGGGGAGCTGTTTTTT. This gives the protein CASTAGLTNTGELFF. The chain uses TRBV19 and TRBJ2-2; 7 bases are a match to TRBD2. Germline lookup yields CDR1 LNHDA and CDR2 SQIVND (reference sequence). The CDR3 covers 15 residues. The V and J ends lost 9 bases and 0 bases, in that order; junction bases with no gene match: 7.

The chain has TRBV29-1 and TRBJ1-5; D is perhaps TRBD1 (5 bases). Deletions cut 7 bases from V and 2 bases from J, with 9 bases between. CDR1 is SQVTM and CDR2 is ANQGSEA in the germline V gene. This CDR3 is 12 amino acids long. The CDR3 bases are TGCAGCGCCAGGGAGGGCAATCAGCCCCAGCATTTT. Amino acid sequence: CSAREGNQPQHF. Full variable domain (rest looked up from reference TRBV29-1 and TRBJ1-5): SAVISQKPSRDICQRGTSLTIQCQVDSQVTMMFWYRQQPGQSLTLIATANQGSEATYESGFVIDKFPISRPNLTFSTLTVSNMSPEDSSIYLCSAREGNQPQHFGDGTRLSIL.

This clone was observed once. V usage is TRBV2 and J usage is TRBJ2-3; 12 bases fit TRBD2. J gave up 4 bases and V 7 bases, and 6 bases lay outside the gene matches. The CDR3 sequence is 15 residues long. Germline V gene sequence: CDR1 SNHLY, CDR2 FYNNEI. The CDR3 DNA sequence: TGTGCCAGCACCGAGAGGACTAGCGGGGCAGATACGCAGTATTTT. Encoded protein: CASTERTSGADTQYF.